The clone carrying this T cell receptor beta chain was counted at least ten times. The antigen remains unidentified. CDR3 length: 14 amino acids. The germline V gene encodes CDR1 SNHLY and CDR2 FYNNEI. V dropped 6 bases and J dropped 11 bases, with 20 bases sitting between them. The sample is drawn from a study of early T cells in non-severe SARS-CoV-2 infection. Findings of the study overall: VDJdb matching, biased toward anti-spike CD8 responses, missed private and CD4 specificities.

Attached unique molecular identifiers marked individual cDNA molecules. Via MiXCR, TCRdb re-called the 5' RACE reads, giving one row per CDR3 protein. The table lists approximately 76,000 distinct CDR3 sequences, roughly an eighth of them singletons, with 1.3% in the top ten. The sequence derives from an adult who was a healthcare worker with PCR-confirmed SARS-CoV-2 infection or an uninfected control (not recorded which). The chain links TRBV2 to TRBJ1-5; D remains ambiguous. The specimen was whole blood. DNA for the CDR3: TGTGCCAGCAGCCCGCGGATCGTTAAACAGTCCCAGCATTTT. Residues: CASSPRIVKQSQHF.